The 22 T cell receptor beta chains listed next were all sequenced from one sample in a study of T cells after yellow fever vaccination. TCRdb called the 5' RACE reads again in MiXCR, with one record for every CDR3 protein. The sample consists of hundreds of thousands of distinct CDR3 sequences, approximately 19% of them appearing once. The source was PBMCs, collected before the yellow fever booster vaccination. The receptors originated from a man younger than 30 who received the YFV17D yellow fever vaccine.

The genes are TRBV20-1 and TRBJ2-1; TRBD2 agrees at 9 bases. The CDR3 runs to 14 residues. V lost 6 bases and J lost 3; bases outside the gene matches: 6. Germline values: CDR1 DFQATT, CDR2 SNEGSKA (reference sequence). DNA for the CDR3: TGCAGTGCCCCGCGGGGGGGGGTCTACAATGAGCAGTTCTTC. Protein: CSAPRGGVYNEQFF.

The genes are TRBV27 and TRBJ2-1; TRBD2 matches at 11 bases. The CDR3 has 15 residues. J gave up 2 bases and V 6 bases, and 3 bases lay outside the gene matches. Germline lookup yields CDR1 MNHEY and CDR2 SMNVEV (reference sequence). CDR3 sequence reads: CASRISGGAYNEQFF. CDR3 coding DNA: TGTGCCAGCAGGATTAGCGGGGGGGCCTACAATGAGCAGTTCTTC.

This clonotype was seen a few times. The chain combines TRBV4-3 with TRBJ2-2, with D unresolved. Germline lookup yields CDR1 LGHNA and CDR2 YSLEER. V was trimmed by 8 bases and J by 2 bases, leaving 12 bases between them. This CDR3 region has 14 residues. CDR3 loop: CASRLVRNTGELFF. The DNA of the CDR3 is TGCGCCAGCCGCCTGGTCAGAAACACCGGGGAGCTGTTTTTT.

This clonotype turned up a few times. This sequence joins TRBV7-2 and TRBJ1-2; TRBD1 matches at 8 bases. The CDR3 totals 14 residues. V trimming: 5 bases; J trimming: 8 bases; junction bases outside the gene matches: 10. Germline V gene data show CDR1 as SGHTA and CDR2 as FQGNSA. CDR3 in DNA: TGTGCCAGCAGCCACGACAGGGGCTTAATGGGCTACACCTTC. Its protein product is CASSHDRGLMGYTF.

In nucleotides, the CDR3 is TGTGCCAGCAGCCCGAGACAGGGTAACACTGAAGCTTTCTTT. Residues: CASSPRQGNTEAFF. The chain links TRBV7-2 to TRBJ1-1, with 7 bases that match TRBD1. The CDR3 consists of 14 residues. V dropped 5 bases and J dropped 2; count of bases not matched to a gene: 5. Germline CDR1 is SGHTA and CDR2 is FQGNSA.

This chain joins TRBV23-1 and TRBJ2-2; 8 bases fit TRBD1. TRBV23-1 is an open reading frame whose function is uncertain. V was pared by 7 bases and J by 5 bases, with 9 bases of the junction left unmatched. This CDR3 is 15 amino acids long. CDR3 residues: CASTCGQGGTGELFF. DNA for the CDR3: TGCGCCAGCACTTGTGGACAGGGTGGAACCGGGGAGCTGTTTTTT.

In its sample, this clonotype was seen a few times. The J gene is TRBJ2-3, the V gene TRBV10-3; D not resolved. CDR1 and CDR2 (germline): ENHRY, SYGVKD. Trimming took 7 bases from V and 0 from J, leaving 8 bases between them. This CDR3 has 13 amino acids. CDR3 sequence reads: CAIMGTSTDTQYF. For the CDR3, the DNA is TGTGCCATCATGGGCACGAGCACAGATACGCAGTATTTT.

V is TRBV4-3 and J is TRBJ1-4; D uncertain. V lost 0 bases and J lost 0, with 11 bases in between. CDR1 is LGHNA and CDR2 is YSLEER in the germline V gene. This CDR3 has 17 amino acids. The CDR3 reads CASSQEGTATTNEKLFF. CDR3 nucleotides: TGCGCCAGCAGCCAAGAAGGAACAGCAACAACTAATGAAAAACTGTTTTTT.

This clonotype was observed a few times. This chain connects TRBV20-1 to TRBJ1-3, with TRBD1 as a possible D gene (5 bases). This CDR3 is 15 amino acids long. Germline CDR1 DFQATT, CDR2 SNEGSKA (reference sequence). V lost 3 bases to trimming and J lost 0 bases, with 12 bases between them. The CDR3: CSASPPGGSGNTIYF. The DNA of the CDR3 is TGCAGTGCTAGCCCCCCGGGGGGCTCTGGAAACACCATATATTTT.

This clonotype was seen many times. The V gene is TRBV12-3 or TRBV12-4, the J gene TRBJ1-1; D is possibly TRBD1 (5 bases). The CDR3 has 12 residues. V was clipped by 9 bases and J by 5 bases, with 13 bases between them. In nucleotides, the CDR3 is TGTGCCAGTGGGGGTTTACGAACTGAAGCTTTCTTT. It translates to CASGGLRTEAFF.

The CDR3 DNA is TGTGCCAGCAGCTTATTGGGTAGGAGGGAAGCTTTCTTT. Protein sequence: CASSLLGRREAFF. The chain recombines TRBV7-2 with TRBJ1-1; D unresolved. V lost 2 bases and J lost 8, with 12 bases in between. The length of the CDR3 is 13 residues. The germline CDR1 and CDR2 sequences are SGHTA and FQGNSA.

The chain uses TRBV11-2 and TRBJ2-7; TRBD2 is a possible D gene (5 bases). The V end lost 7 bases, the J end lost 1 base, and 11 bases lay between the germline ends. CDR1 is SGHAT, CDR2 FQNNGV, per germline. This CDR3 region has 13 residues. The CDR3 DNA reads as TGTGCCAGCATCCGACGGGGATCCTACGAGCAGTACTTC. It translates to CASIRRGSYEQYF.

This clonotype occurred once. The rearrangement joins TRBV11-3 to TRBJ2-3; D is perhaps TRBD1 or TRBD2 (6 bases each). CDR1 and CDR2 (germline): SGHNT, YENEEA. Trimming pared 5 bases from V and 2 bases from J, leaving 14 bases between. The CDR3 extends over 15 amino acids. CDR3 region: CASSIGGTNTDTQYF. CDR3 sequence (DNA): TGTGCCAGCAGCATTGGGGGGACAAACACAGATACGCAGTATTTT.

The chain has TRBV4-3 and TRBJ1-2; a weak D match, TRBD1 (5 bases). Trimming pared 5 bases from V and 8 bases from J, leaving 21 bases between. This CDR3 is 15 amino acids long. The V gene's germline CDR1 is LGHNA and CDR2 YSLEER. The CDR3 DNA reads as TGCGCCAGCAGCAACGTCGGGGCGCCCGTATCGGGCTACACCTTC. Its translation: CASSNVGAPVSGYTF.

This chain links TRBV5-5 with TRBJ2-7; perhaps TRBD1 as D (5 bases). Deletions cut 5 bases from V and 6 bases from J, with 21 bases between. The CDR3 is made up of 15 amino acids. Germline V gene lookup returns CDR1 SGHKS and CDR2 YYEKEE (reference sequence). The CDR3 DNA follows: TGTGCCAGCAGGGCTGGCAGGTGGACACGGGCCGAGCAGTACTTC. Its translation is CASRAGRWTRAEQYF.

The V gene is TRBV7-8, the J gene TRBJ2-3, with 9 bases fitting TRBD2. V was clipped by 2 bases and J by 3 bases; unmatched bases: 6. The CDR3 has 16 amino acids. Germline values: CDR1 SGHVS, CDR2 FQNEAQ. In nucleotides, the CDR3 is TGTGCCAGCAGCTTACGGGCTAGCGGGGTGACAGATACGCAGTATTTT. Translated: CASSLRASGVTDTQYF.

The V and J genes are TRBV25-1 and TRBJ1-6, with D unclear. CDR3 size: 14 residues. V gave up 4 bases and J gave up 9 bases, with 13 bases separating them. Looked up from germline, CDR1 is MGHDK and CDR2 is SYGVNS. The chain's CDR3 is CASSGIHSGSPLHF. The CDR3 nucleotides are TGTGCCAGCAGTGGGATTCACAGTGGTTCACCCCTCCACTTT.

This clonotype has ten or more counts. V and J are TRBV5-1 and TRBJ2-2, with 8 bases fitting TRBD1. V trimming: 0 bases; J trimming: 4 bases; junction bases outside the gene matches: 5. The CDR3 extends over 16 amino acids. Germline assignment: CDR1 SGHRS and CDR2 YFSETQ. This CDR3 reads CASSLDRGLTTGELFF. For the CDR3, the DNA is TGCGCCAGCAGCTTGGACAGGGGGTTAACCACCGGGGAGCTGTTTTTT.

The table lists this clonotype with a few counts. The chain is built from TRBV7-2 and TRBJ1-5, with 9 bases matching TRBD1. The CDR3 consists of 19 residues. The V gene end was trimmed by 4 bases and the J gene end by 0 bases; junction bases not matched to a gene: 13. The germline V gene encodes CDR1 SGHTA and CDR2 FQGNSA. The CDR3 reads CASSSTGGTPGYSNQPQHF. In DNA form, the CDR3 reads TGTGCCAGCAGCTCGACAGGGGGTACTCCGGGGTATAGCAATCAGCCCCAGCATTTT.

This clonotype turned up a few times. As the CDR3 is not closed by the conserved phenylalanine or tryptophan, this likely results from a read error. The DNA is left out, because the CDR3 cannot be placed on it with certainty; the CDR3 is given as TCRdb lists it. V is TRBV5-6 and J is TRBJ1-2. The CDR3 has 12 residues if both end residues are counted. Germline CDR1 reads SGHDT; CDR2 reads YYEEEE. CDR3 region: CASSRGERENAY.

The chain couples TRBV27 to TRBJ2-1; TRBD2 matches at 9 bases. Germline assignment: CDR1 MNHEY and CDR2 SMNVEV (reference sequence). The CDR3 sequence is 15 residues long. Unmatched junction bases numbered 9, after V lost 5 bases and J lost 7 bases. This CDR3 reads CASSEDSGGPNEQFF. In nucleotides, the CDR3 is TGTGCCAGCAGTGAAGATAGCGGGGGCCCGAATGAGCAGTTCTTC.

The chain employs TRBV20-1 and TRBJ2-1; 9 nucleotides align to TRBD2. Germline values: CDR1 DFQATT, CDR2 SNEGSKA (reference sequence). V lost 0 bases and J lost 8; bases outside the gene matches: 8. The CDR3 sequence is 15 residues long. The CDR3: CSARDFGGGAYEQFF. The CDR3 nucleotides read TGCAGTGCTAGAGATTTTGGCGGGGGGGCCTATGAGCAGTTCTTC.